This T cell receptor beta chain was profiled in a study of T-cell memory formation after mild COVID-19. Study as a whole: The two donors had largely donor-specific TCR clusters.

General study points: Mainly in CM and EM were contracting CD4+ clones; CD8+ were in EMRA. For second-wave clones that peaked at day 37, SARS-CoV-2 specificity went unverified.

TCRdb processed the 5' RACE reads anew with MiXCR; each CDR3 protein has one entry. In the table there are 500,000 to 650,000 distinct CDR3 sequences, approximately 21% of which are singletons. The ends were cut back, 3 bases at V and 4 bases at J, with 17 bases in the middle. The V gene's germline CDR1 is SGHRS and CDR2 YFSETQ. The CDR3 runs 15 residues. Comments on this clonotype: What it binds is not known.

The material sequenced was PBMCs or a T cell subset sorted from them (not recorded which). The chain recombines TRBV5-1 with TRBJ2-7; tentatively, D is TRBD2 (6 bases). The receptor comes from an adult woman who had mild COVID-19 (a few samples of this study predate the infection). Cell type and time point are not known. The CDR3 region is CASSSAMGGSYEQYF. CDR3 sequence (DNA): TGCGCCAGCAGCTCAGCCATGGGGGGTTCGTACGAGCAGTACTTC.